These 20 T cell receptor beta chains were sequenced from one sample in a study of T cells in women clearing cervical HPV infection. Sequencing used immunoSEQ multiplex PCR; TCRdb keeps in-frame clones, though not all of them. The sample holds approximately 21,000 clones. Sequences were obtained from blood buffy coat. These receptors were obtained from a woman between 18 and 69 years old with a cervical HPV16 infection that either progressed to CIN3+ or cleared (not recorded which).

Turning to this clone: The DNA ends 3 residues before the CDR3 does, and the rest of the CDR3 is filled in from the germline J gene. The chain combines TRBV7-3 with TRBJ1-2; D is unresolved. The CDR3 consists of 17 residues. Looked up from germline, CDR1 is SGHTA and CDR2 is FQGTGA. The sequenced CDR3 bases are TGTGCCAGCAGCTTAAACCCCTATATTAGCTCCTACAATGAC. Protein sequence: CASSLNPYISSYND. The full CDR3 protein is CASSLNPYISSYNDYTF. Full variable domain (remainder filled in from reference TRBV7-3 and TRBJ1-2): GAGVSQTPSNKVTEKGKYVELRCDPISGHTALYWYRQSLGQGPEFLIYFQGTGAADDSGLPNDRFFAVRPEGSVSTLKIQRTERGDSAVYLCASSLNPYISSYNDYTFGSGTRLTVV.

Note on this clone: Read coverage stops 3 residues before the CDR3 terminus; the germline J gene supplies the remainder. The chain uses TRBV18 and TRBJ1-2; D is unclear. CDR1 KGHSH and CDR2 LQKENI come from the germline V gene. The CDR3 is made up of 14 amino acids. The CDR3 bases that were read are TGTGCCAGCTCACCCCCCCTAGCCTCAGATACC. Translated, it gives CASSPPLASDT. The whole CDR3 protein reads CASSPPLASDTYTF.

Regarding this clone: The read falls 3 residues short of the CDR3 end, and the missing part is taken from the germline J gene. This chain uses TRBV7-9 with TRBJ1-2; D is unclear. Germline V gene data show CDR1 as SEHNR and CDR2 as FQNEAQ (reference sequence). The length of the CDR3 is 12 residues. The part of the CDR3 DNA that was read is TGTGCCAGCAGCTTTGGTACAGATACC. It codes for CASSFGTDT. The complete CDR3 protein is CASSFGTDTYTF.

Concerning this clone itself: The read ends 3 residues before the CDR3 terminus; that terminus is restored from the germline J gene. This chain connects TRBV19 to TRBJ1-2, with 10 bases matching TRBD1. This CDR3 is 12 amino acids long. The germline CDR1 and CDR2 sequences are LNHDA and SQIVND (reference sequence). This CDR3 reads CASSRGTGDYTF. The CDR3 DNA, read in part, is TGTGCCAGTAGTCGCGGGACAGGGGAC.

Note on this clone: The DNA ends 3 residues before the CDR3 does, and the rest of the CDR3 is filled in from the germline J gene. The rearrangement uses TRBV11-2 and TRBJ2-7; no clear D. Per the germline V gene, CDR1 is SGHAT and CDR2 is FQNNGV. The CDR3 loop spans 14 amino acids. With 1 base removed from V and 4 bases from J, the gap between germline ends came to 11 bases. CDR3 DNA, as far as it was read: TGTGCCAGCAGCTTAGGGGTAGGGTCTTACGAG. As protein: CASSLGVGSYE. The whole CDR3 sequence reads CASSLGVGSYEQYF. Filled out from reference TRBV11-2 and TRBJ2-7, the complete variable domain reads EAGVAQSPRYKIIEKRQSVAFWCNPISGHATLYWYQQILGQGPKLLIQFQNNGVVDDSQLPKDRFSAERLKGVDSTLKIQPAKLEDSAVYLCASSLGVGSYEQYFGPGTRLTVT.

A remark on this clone: The CDR3 end is not reached by the read, which stops 3 residues before it; the germline J gene fills it in. The rearrangement links TRBV6-1 to TRBJ1-2, with D perhaps matching TRBD1 (5 bases). Germline V gives CDR1 MNHNS, CDR2 SASEGT. This CDR3 contains 15 residues. The CDR3 DNA, read in part, is TGTGCCAGCAGTGAAGCTCACAGGAACACAGATACC. Translating it yields CASSEAHRNTDT. The whole CDR3 protein reads CASSEAHRNTDTYTF.

A note on this clone: Sequencing ends 3 residues short of the CDR3 end; the germline J gene provides the rest. V usage is TRBV19 and J usage is TRBJ1-5, with D tentatively TRBD1 (5 bases). V was cut by 4 bases and J by 4 bases, with 17 bases left in between. Germline V CDR1 and CDR2: LNHDA, SQIVND (reference sequence). The CDR3 is 16 amino acids. The CDR3 here is CASSRRESRGNQPQHF. The sequenced CDR3 bases are TGTGCCAGTAGTAGAAGGGAGAGTCGGGGGAATCAGCCC.

Remarks on this clone: The read is 3 residues too short to cover the CDR3 end, so that end is filled in from the germline J gene. The chain uses TRBV18 and TRBJ2-2; 7 bases are a match to TRBD1. V trimming: 4 bases; J trimming: 3 bases; junction bases outside the gene matches: 8. This CDR3 is 16 amino acids long. The germline V gene encodes CDR1 KGHSH and CDR2 LQKENI. The part of the CDR3 DNA that was read is TGTGCCAGCTCACTACGGACAGGCGGCGACACCGGGGAG. This sequence encodes CASSLRTGGDTGE. The full-length CDR3 reads as CASSLRTGGDTGELFF.

For this clone: The read terminates 3 residues ahead of where the CDR3 ends, so the germline J gene completes it. The chain has TRBV4-1 and TRBJ2-2; no clear D. CDR3 length: 14 amino acids. Germline values: CDR1 MGHRA, CDR2 YSYEKL. V lost 5 bases and J 5 bases, leaving 12 bases between the germline ends. Partial CDR3 DNA: TGCGCCAGCAGCAACTTAGCTGTTACCGGGGAG. This translates into CASSNLAVTGE. The complete CDR3 protein is CASSNLAVTGELFF.

On this clone: With the read ending 3 residues before the CDR3 end, the germline J gene is used to fill in that end. Additional DNA sequences in this sample encode the identical CDR3. V and J are TRBV7-2 and TRBJ1-3; D remains unclear. CDR3 length equals 15 residues. In germline, CDR1 is SGHTA, CDR2 FQGNSA. V lost 2 bases to trimming and J lost 1 base, with 9 bases between them. This CDR3 reads CASSLSTGSGNTIYF. Incomplete CDR3 DNA: TGTGCCAGCAGCTTAAGTACGGGTTCTGGAAACACC.

As for this clone: The read comes to an end 3 residues before the CDR3 does, leaving the germline J gene to fill in the end. The V gene is TRBV19, the J gene TRBJ1-2; the D is unclear. This CDR3 is built from 13 residues. Per germline, CDR1 LNHDA and CDR2 SQIVND (reference sequence). CDR3 region: CASSPGVADTYTF. CDR3 DNA, as far as it was read: TGTGCCAGTAGTCCAGGTGTGGCAGATACC.

Remarks on this clone: The read gets to within 3 residues of the CDR3 end, and the germline J gene fills in the rest. The rearrangement joins TRBV7-9 to TRBJ2-1; D gene uncertain. The CDR3 is made up of 14 amino acids. V was cut by 1 base and J by 1 base, with 5 bases left in between. Germline CDR1 reads SEHNR; CDR2 reads FQNEAQ (reference sequence). The CDR3 sequence is CASSLVGSYNEQFF. The DNA read from the CDR3 is TGTGCCAGCAGCTTAGTCGGTTCCTACAATGAG.

For this clone: Germline is not matched at one junction end, which may reflect a read error. The read terminates 3 residues before the CDR3 end, so the remaining end is supplied by the germline J gene. The sample has other DNA sequences that encode this CDR3 too. The chain couples TRBV7-9 to TRBJ2-7, with D maybe TRBD1 (6 bases). CDR1 and CDR2 from the germline V gene are SEHNR and FQNEAQ (reference sequence). This CDR3 is built from 15 residues. The DNA read from the CDR3 is TGTGCCAGCAGTTTAGCCCTGACTCGGGACAACGAG. It specifies CASSLALTRDNE. The CDR3 in its entirety is CASSLALTRDNEQYF.

Worth noting for this clone: The missing CDR3 end, 3 residues past where the read stops, is filled in from the germline J gene. The chain uses TRBV30 and TRBJ1-2; D unresolved. The CDR3 has 15 residues. Germline V gives CDR1 GTSNPN, CDR2 SVGIG (reference sequence). The CDR3 bases that were read are TGTGCCTGGAGTGACCCTCGACATAACACAGATACC. The encoded protein is CAWSDPRHNTDT. The entire CDR3 reads CAWSDPRHNTDTYTF.

As to this clone: From the germline J gene comes the end of the CDR3, since the read stops 3 residues before it. The V gene is TRBV10-3, the J gene TRBJ2-1, with 8 bases lining up with TRBD2. Germline V lookup: CDR1 ENHRY, CDR2 SYGVKD. CDR3 length: 13 amino acids. The V segment lost 10 bases and the J segment 6 bases; nucleotides outside the gene matches: 8. The CDR3 is CATRSGRGNEQFF. Incomplete CDR3 DNA: TGTGCCACAAGGAGCGGGAGAGGCAATGAG.

On this clone itself: The CDR3 end is not reached by the read, which stops 3 residues before it; the germline J gene fills it in. This chain uses TRBV20-1 with TRBJ1-1; tentative D call: TRBD1 (6 bases). CDR1 and CDR2 (germline): DFQATT, SNEGSKA (reference sequence). V lost 3 bases to trimming and J lost 5 bases, with 10 bases between them. The CDR3 covers 12 residues. CDR3 DNA, as far as it was read: TGCAGTGCTAGCCCTACAGGGACTGAA. It encodes CSASPTGTE. The complete CDR3 protein is CSASPTGTEAFF.

Remarks on this clone: From the germline J gene comes the end of the CDR3, since the read stops 3 residues before it. This chain joins TRBV13 and TRBJ2-3; 8 bases line up with TRBD2. This CDR3 spans 12 amino acids. Trimming cost V 3 bases and J 8 bases; bases outside gene matches: 1. Germline values: CDR1 PRHDT, CDR2 FYEKMQ (reference sequence). The sequenced CDR3 bases are TGTGCCAGCAGCTTTAGCGGGGTTACG. Residues: CASSFSGVT. The complete CDR3 reads CASSFSGVTQYF. Full variable domain (rest looked up from reference TRBV13 and TRBJ2-3): AAGVIQSPRHLIKEKRETATLKCYPIPRHDTVYWYQQGPGQDPQFLISFYEKMQSDKGSIPDRFSAQQFSDYHSELNMSSLELGDSALYFCASSFSGVTQYFGPGTRLTVL.

CDR3 bases read: TGTGCCAGCAGCCCAACGGGACTGGAAACAGATACG. Its protein is CASSPTGLETDT. The complete CDR3 protein is CASSPTGLETDTQYF. The chain links TRBV11-3 to TRBJ2-3; possible D gene TRBD2, 6 bases. Coverage ceases 3 residues before the CDR3 finishes, and the germline J gene fills in the end. The CDR3 consists of 15 residues. Germline values: CDR1 SGHNT, CDR2 YENEEA. V gave up 5 bases and J gave up 3 bases, with 15 bases separating them.

Concerning this clone itself: The CDR3 end falls 3 residues outside the read, so it is completed with the germline J gene. The chain uses TRBV7-7 and TRBJ2-2, with TRBD1 as a possible D gene (6 bases). Between the trimmed V and J ends, which lost 6 bases and 9 bases, there was a span of 17 bases. Germline CDR1 reads SSHAT; CDR2 reads FNYEAQ (reference sequence). The CDR3 runs 14 residues. CDR3 loop: CASSPRDRPRELFF. The sequenced CDR3 bases are TGTGCCAGCAGTCCCCGAGACAGGCCCAGGGAG. Supplemented by reference TRBV7-7 and TRBJ2-2, the full variable domain reads GAGVSQSPRYKVTKRGQDVTLRCDPISSHATLYWYQQALGQGPEFLTYFNYEAQPDKSGLPSDRFSAERPEGSISTLTIQRTEQRDSAMYRCASSPRDRPRELFFGEGSRLTVL.

A word on this clone: The read halts 3 residues ahead of the CDR3 end, with the missing end drawn from the germline J gene. The chain carries TRBV30 and TRBJ2-3; D ambiguous. This CDR3 has 9 amino acids. Germline V lookup: CDR1 GTSNPN, CDR2 SVGIG (reference sequence). V gave up 6 bases and J gave up 5 bases, with 3 bases separating them. Partial CDR3 DNA: TGTGCCTGCGGAGATACG. Residues: CACGDT. The CDR3 in its entirety is CACGDTQYF.